This T cell receptor beta chain emerged from a study of blood T cell repertoires in COVID-19. The overall study: Sources were T cells, B-cell-depleted T cells, or PBMCs; the material itself was cDNA or gDNA.

In the authors' methods: Using reference gene primer amplification, nucleated cell counts were estimated. Clones were read by immunoSEQ multiplex PCR, and TCRdb kept only the in-frame ones, dropping some. Clone size and the V and J calls come from that table; the DNA yielded D and trimming. The sample records some 190,000 clones, 82% being singletons. This clone occurred a few times. The TCR sequence derives from a woman aged 60 to 75 with COVID-19, enrolled during active disease. The sample comprised peripheral blood.

This chain's CDR3 is CASSSQTGANTEAFF. CDR3 sequence (DNA): TGTGCCAGCAGTTCGCAGACAGGGGCGAACACTGAAGCTTTCTTT. The genes are TRBV6-6 and TRBJ1-1; 8 bases are a match to TRBD1. J gave up 1 base and V 4 bases, and 5 bases lay outside the gene matches. Germline CDR1 reads MNHNY; CDR2 reads SVGAGI (reference sequence). The CDR3 is 15 amino acids.